What follows are 25 T cell receptor beta chains derived from one specimen sequenced in a study of regulatory T cells in long-lasting Graves disease. Described time point: newly diagnosed GD, antithyroid drugs for less than 3 months. PBMCs were the source of the RNA used for TCR sequencing. Arm-PCR of CDR3 regions and iRepertoire HTBI primers were used to build TCR beta libraries. TCRdb reprocessed the multiplex PCR reads via MiXCR and lists one record per CDR3 protein. The sample includes hundreds of thousands of distinct CDR3 sequences, approximately 13% seen only once; the top ten take roughly a tenth. These data are also associated with another study on T cells in Graves' hyperthyroidism and ophthalmopathy.

Sequenced here: peripheral blood mononuclear cells (PBMCs), sampled at new diagnosis, from a patient treated with antithyroid drugs. These TCRs come from a man aged 25 to 40 with Graves disease.

The chain recombines TRBV28 with TRBJ2-7, with D possibly TRBD2 on 6 matching bases. The CDR3 is 17 amino acids. CDR1 is MDHEN and CDR2 is SYDVKM in the germline V gene. The ends were cut back, 8 bases at V and 4 bases at J, with 27 bases in the middle. The CDR3 reads CASSPPPPGVDFYEQYF. Here the CDR3 DNA reads TGTGCCAGCTCACCACCGCCCCCGGGGGTCGATTTTTACGAGCAGTACTTC.

The V call is TRBV9, the J call TRBJ2-3; TRBD2 agrees at 8 bases. V lost 0 bases to trimming and J lost 2 bases; unmatched junction nucleotides: 2. Germline assignment: CDR1 SGDLS and CDR2 YYNGEE. The CDR3 runs to 15 residues. CDR3: CASSVVAGSTDTQYF. The CDR3 DNA reads TGTGCCAGCAGCGTAGTAGCGGGGTCCACAGATACGCAGTATTTT.

This clonotype was seen repeatedly, ten times or more. The chain combines TRBV30 with TRBJ1-2, with 8 bases that match TRBD1. The germline V gene has CDR1 GTSNPN and CDR2 SVGIG (reference sequence). Trimming at V came to 3 bases and at J to 2 bases, leaving 11 bases not matched to a gene. CDR3 length equals 16 residues. CDR3 in DNA: TGTGCCTGGAGCCCGGGACAGGACATCTTAAACTATGGCTACACCTTC. It codes for CAWSPGQDILNYGYTF.

In this sample, this clonotype turned up many times. The V gene is TRBV2, the J gene TRBJ2-2; possible D gene TRBD2, 6 bases. This CDR3 is 15 amino acids long. Germline assignment: CDR1 SNHLY and CDR2 FYNNEI. V lost 6 bases and J lost 0, with 11 bases in between. This CDR3 is CASSIGTPNTGELFF. The CDR3, as DNA: TGTGCCAGCAGCATCGGGACTCCGAACACCGGGGAGCTGTTTTTT.

This clonotype occurred a few times. The rearrangement uses TRBV12-3 or TRBV12-4 and TRBJ2-7; TRBD2 matches 7 bases. The length of the CDR3 is 15 residues. V dropped 6 bases and J dropped 4; count of bases not matched to a gene: 12. The CDR3 sequence: CASSSPPGGSYEQYF. The CDR3 DNA is TGTGCCAGCAGCTCACCCCCCGGCGGGAGTTACGAGCAGTACTTC.

V is TRBV29-1 and J is TRBJ1-2, with D maybe TRBD1 (6 bases). The CDR3 spans 14 residues. V was shortened by 4 bases and J by 2 bases, with 14 bases between the two germline ends. Germline V gene sequence: CDR1 SQVTM, CDR2 ANQGSEA. The CDR3 reads CSVASRTANYGYTF. The CDR3 DNA reads as TGCAGCGTTGCCTCCCGGACAGCAAACTATGGCTACACCTTC.

Notes on this clonotype: A much larger clone differs from this one at a single base, so this may be a read error. J is TRBJ2-5 and V is TRBV6-9, with D possibly being TRBD2 (6 bases). Germline-derived CDR1 and CDR2 are MNHGY and SVAAGI. The length of the CDR3 is 15 residues. The CDR3 loop reads CASSFPGAGQEAQYF. CDR3 bases: TGTGCCAGCAGTTTTCCGGGAGCCGGCCAAGAGGCCCAGTACTTC.

This rearrangement joins TRBV5-1 to TRBJ1-3, with 7 nucleotides matching TRBD1. V dropped 0 bases and J dropped 0; count of bases not matched to a gene: 6. CDR3 length equals 17 residues. Germline V lookup: CDR1 SGHRS, CDR2 YFSETQ. In DNA form, the CDR3 reads TGCGCCAGCAGCTTGGGAGGGGGCCCTCGCTCTGGAAACACCATATATTTT. As protein: CASSLGGGPRSGNTIYF.

This clonotype was picked up one time. CDR3 sequence reads: CAWKVGQLNSPLHF. CDR3 sequence (DNA): TGTGCCTGGAAAGTCGGCCAGCTAAATTCACCCCTCCACTTT. The V and J genes are TRBV30 and TRBJ1-6; D not certain. Deletions cut 4 bases from V and 7 bases from J, with 14 bases between. The CDR3 spans 14 residues. Germline-derived CDR1 and CDR2 are GTSNPN and SVGIG (reference sequence).

This clonotype was found many times. As DNA, the CDR3 is TGTGCCAGTAATGAAGCGCAATCCTACAATGAGCAGTTCTTC. This encodes CASNEAQSYNEQFF. The rearrangement links TRBV19 to TRBJ2-1; D is unclear. The germline gives CDR1 LNHDA, CDR2 SQIVND (reference sequence). Trimming left V 7 bases short and J 1 base short, with 11 bases between. The CDR3 spans 14 residues.

In this sample, this clonotype turned up many times. V and J are TRBV5-1 and TRBJ2-1; a weak D match, TRBD2 (6 bases). Looked up from germline, CDR1 is SGHRS and CDR2 is YFSETQ. V was clipped by 8 bases and J by 6 bases, with 18 bases between them. The CDR3 spans 14 residues. The DNA of the CDR3 is TGCGCCAGTACCCGGGGACGGGGGACCAATGAGCAGTTCTTC. This translates into CASTRGRGTNEQFF. Using reference TRBV5-1 and TRBJ2-1 for the parts outside the CDR3, the full variable domain is KAGVTQTPRYLIKTRGQQVTLSCSPISGHRSVSWYQQTPGQGLQFLFEYFSETQRNKGNFPGRFSGRQFSNSRSEMNVSTLELGDSALYLCASTRGRGTNEQFFGPGTRLTVL.

The chain is built from TRBV30 and TRBJ1-1; TRBD1 matches 9 bases. CDR1 and CDR2 from the germline V gene are GTSNPN and SVGIG (reference sequence). This CDR3 contains 14 residues. With V trimmed by 3 bases and J by 5 bases, 7 bases remained unmatched. The CDR3 DNA reads as TGTGCCTGGAGGCGACAGGGGGAGTCGACTGAAGCTTTCTTT. Its protein is CAWRRQGESTEAFF.

This clonotype was recorded many times. Mismatch with germline at one junction end may stem from a read error. The chain is built from TRBV5-1 and TRBJ2-3; 8 nucleotides agree with TRBD2. The CDR3 has 14 residues. Germline CDR1 is SGHRS and CDR2 is YFSETQ. The CDR3 DNA follows: TGTGCCAGCAGCTTAGCGGGACTCACAGATACGCAGTATTTT. Amino acid sequence: CASSLAGLTDTQYF. Based on the CDR3 plus reference TRBV5-1 and TRBJ2-3, the full variable domain is KAGVTQTPRYLIKTRGQQVTLSCSPISGHRSVSWYQQTPGQGLQFLFEYFSETQRNKGNFPGRFSGRQFSNSRSEMNVSTLELGDSALYLCASSLAGLTDTQYFGPGTRLTVL.

There are a few counts of this clonotype. J is TRBJ2-5 and V is TRBV10-2; 7 bases are shared with TRBD2. The junction had 11 bases not matched to a gene; V was cut back by 5 bases and J by 5 bases. This CDR3 has 15 amino acids. Germline V gives CDR1 WSHSY, CDR2 SAAADI. In DNA, the CDR3 is TGCGCCAGCAGTCTACCTAGCGGACGGGGGGAGACCCAGTACTTC. Translating gives CASSLPSGRGETQYF.

This clonotype was observed a handful of times. The J gene is TRBJ2-2, the V gene TRBV27; D remains ambiguous. This CDR3 contains 13 residues. CDR1 MNHEY and CDR2 SMNVEV come from the germline V gene (reference sequence). V lost 1 base and J lost 6, with 6 bases in between. The CDR3 DNA sequence: TGTGCCAGCAGTTTATGGGCGGCCGGGGAGCTGTTTTTT. It encodes CASSLWAAGELFF.

On this clonotype itself: A read error is the likely source, as a far larger clone sits one nucleotide away. The V gene is TRBV7-2, the J gene TRBJ2-1, with D maybe TRBD2 (5 bases). Trimming left V 8 bases short and J 10 bases short, with 15 bases between. The length of the CDR3 is 12 residues. The V gene's germline CDR1 is SGHTA and CDR2 FQGNSA. CDR3: CASGPLGEEQFF. CDR3 nucleotides: TGTGCCAGCGGCCCCCTCGGGGAGGAGCAGTTCTTC. The variable domain in full, completed from reference TRBV7-2 and TRBJ2-1, reads GAGVSQSPSNKVTEKGKDVELRCDPISGHTALYWYRQSLGQGLEFLIYFQGNSAPDKSGLPSDRFSAERTGGSVSTLTIQRTQQEDSAVYLCASGPLGEEQFFGPGTRLTVL.

In its sample, this clonotype was seen many times. The chain is built from TRBV5-1 and TRBJ2-1; 9 nucleotides line up with TRBD1. This CDR3 spans 15 amino acids. V trimming: 6 bases; J trimming: 4 bases; junction bases outside the gene matches: 8. Germline V gene sequence: CDR1 SGHRS, CDR2 YFSETQ. CDR3 nucleotides: TGCGCCAGCATCTCCGGGACAGGGACTTACAATGAGCAGTTCTTC. It is translated as CASISGTGTYNEQFF.

This clonotype was detected only a few times. The chain combines TRBV7-8 with TRBJ2-1, with D perhaps matching TRBD2 (5 bases). CDR1 SGHVS and CDR2 FQNEAQ come from the germline V gene. V shed 3 bases and J shed 6 bases, with 12 bases lying between them. CDR3 length: 14 residues. CDR3: CASSFRDRRNEQFF. The CDR3 DNA sequence: TGTGCCAGCAGCTTCCGGGATAGACGCAATGAGCAGTTCTTC.

This clonotype showed up many times. The chain has TRBV12-3 or TRBV12-4 and TRBJ2-1, with TRBD2 matching 9 bases. The V gene end was trimmed by 3 bases and the J gene end by 8 bases; junction bases not matched to a gene: 8. The length of the CDR3 is 15 residues. This CDR3 reads CASSFAGGVVDEQFF. The DNA for the CDR3 is TGTGCCAGCAGTTTCGCGGGAGGGGTCGTCGATGAGCAGTTCTTC.

This clonotype was picked up many times. V and J are TRBV6-4 and TRBJ1-1; D is unclear. Germline CDR1 MRHNA, CDR2 SNTAGT. The CDR3 length is 13 residues. With 0 bases removed from V and 2 bases from J, the gap between germline ends came to 4 bases. In DNA, the CDR3 is TGTGCCAGCAGTGACTCGGACAACACTGAAGCTTTCTTT. This translates into CASSDSDNTEAFF.

Ten or more counts support this clonotype. The V call is TRBV29-1, the J call TRBJ1-2; 8 bases are shared with TRBD1. Germline V gives CDR1 SQVTM, CDR2 ANQGSEA. The CDR3 runs 12 residues. V trimming: 7 bases; J trimming: 8 bases; junction bases outside the gene matches: 9. The CDR3 reads CSALDRASGYTF. In DNA, the CDR3 is TGCAGCGCTCTGGACAGGGCAAGCGGCTACACCTTC.

This clonotype was picked up a small number of times. A much larger clone differs by one base, so this may be a read error. For the CDR3, the DNA is TGTGCCAGCAGCTTACCCGGGCCAGGGACATACGAGCAGTACTTC. Protein product: CASSLPGPGTYEQYF. The chain recombines TRBV28 with TRBJ2-7, with D possibly matching TRBD1 (6 bases). The V gene's germline CDR1 is MDHEN and CDR2 SYDVKM. This CDR3 region has 15 residues. Trimming shortened V by 6 bases and J by 4 bases, and 19 bases separated the two germline ends.

This clonotype has a count of ten or more. The rearrangement joins TRBV27 to TRBJ2-7; no clear D gene. Per the germline V gene, CDR1 is MNHEY and CDR2 is SMNVEV (reference sequence). This CDR3 spans 14 amino acids. Trimming took off 0 bases at V and 3 bases at J, with 9 bases between the two ends. The DNA of the CDR3 is TGTGCCAGCAGTTTATCGGGCTCCTTCTACGAGCAGTACTTC. It yields the protein CASSLSGSFYEQYF.

The chain combines TRBV20-1 with TRBJ2-2; 7 bases line up with TRBD1. The ends lost 6 bases at V and 0 bases at J; junction bases unmatched: 19. This CDR3 has 19 amino acids. Germline V CDR1 and CDR2: DFQATT, SNEGSKA (reference sequence). CDR3 amino acids: CSAPVLALLTGTNTGELFF. DNA of the CDR3: TGCAGTGCACCCGTGTTGGCACTCCTGACAGGGACGAACACCGGGGAGCTGTTTTTT.

This clonotype was recorded at least ten times. The chain recombines TRBV24-1 with TRBJ2-3; possibly TRBD1 for D (6 bases). This CDR3 comprises 14 residues. Trimming took off 4 bases at V and 2 bases at J, with 9 bases between the two ends. Germline assignment: CDR1 KGHDR and CDR2 SFDVKD. For the CDR3, the DNA is TGTGCCACCAGTGACTACAGGGCCACAGATACGCAGTATTTT. This gives the protein CATSDYRATDTQYF.